What follows are 25 T cell receptor beta chains derived from one specimen sequenced in a study of PD-L1 blockade in urothelial cancer. Libraries were prepared by immunoSEQ multiplex PCR; TCRdb keeps only in-frame clonotypes and omits some of them. The repertoire holds approximately 71,000 clones, about 89% seen once, with roughly 3.4% in the top ten. This specimen consisted of PBMCs, obtained around atezolizumab (anti-PD-L1) treatment. All receptors derive from a man in his fifties or sixties with urothelial cancer.

This chain connects TRBV18 to TRBJ1-2, with 8 bases that match TRBD1. J gave up 5 bases and V 0 bases, and 2 bases lay outside the gene matches. The CDR3 is 14 residues long. Germline CDR1 reads KGHSH; CDR2 reads LQKENI. Written as DNA, the CDR3 is TGTGCCAGCTCACCACCGGACAGGGTGTATGGCTACACCTTC. The encoded protein is CASSPPDRVYGYTF.

The chain links TRBV30 to TRBJ2-7; 8 nucleotides line up with TRBD2. V lost 1 base and J lost 0; bases outside the gene matches: 5. Germline loops: CDR1 GTSNPN, CDR2 SVGIG (reference sequence). This CDR3 contains 15 residues. This CDR3 is CAWSGGGGYSYEQYF. The CDR3 DNA follows: TGTGCCTGGAGTGGCGGCGGGGGGTACTCCTACGAGCAGTACTTC.

The gene calls are TRBV28 and TRBJ1-5, with 7 bases aligning to TRBD1. Germline V gene sequence: CDR1 MDHEN, CDR2 SYDVKM. The CDR3 covers 14 residues. V shed 1 base, J shed 6 bases, and the junction held 3 bases outside the gene matches. The CDR3 loop reads CASSLSRDSQPQHF. The CDR3 DNA reads TGTGCCAGCAGTTTATCTCGGGACAGTCAGCCCCAGCATTTT.

This clone was seen more than once but under ten times. The chain uses TRBV5-1 and TRBJ1-2; D uncertain. This CDR3 contains 12 residues. Trimming left V 4 bases short and J 8 bases short, with 12 bases between. Germline lookup yields CDR1 SGHRS and CDR2 YFSETQ. The CDR3 coding sequence is TGCGCCAGCAGCCCCGAGGGAGGGGGCTACACCTTC. Encoded protein: CASSPEGGGYTF.

V usage is TRBV30 and J usage is TRBJ1-6; D uncertain. This CDR3 region has 13 residues. Trimming took off 0 bases at V and 10 bases at J, with 10 bases between the two ends. Germline CDR1 and CDR2: GTSNPN and SVGIG (reference sequence). The CDR3 DNA reads as TGTGCCTGGAGTGTACAAGTTGGCTCACCCCTCCACTTT. It translates to CAWSVQVGSPLHF.

This clone was observed a handful of times. The genes are TRBV2 and TRBJ1-2; D gene unclear. This CDR3 region has 14 residues. Germline CDR1 is SNHLY and CDR2 is FYNNEI. V gave up 7 bases and J gave up 8 bases, with 20 bases separating them. CDR3 in amino acids: CASIPLLVLEGYTF. CDR3 in DNA: TGTGCCAGCATCCCGTTACTGGTCTTAGAGGGCTACACCTTC.

This clone was seen only a few times. V and J are TRBV5-1 and TRBJ1-2; D might be TRBD1 (5 bases). The germline V and J ends were trimmed by 4 bases and 8 bases, with 21 bases remaining between them. CDR1 and CDR2 from the germline V gene are SGHRS and YFSETQ. The CDR3 totals 15 residues. This CDR3 is CASSGTTGTPGGYTF. DNA of the CDR3: TGCGCCAGCAGCGGGACTACCGGGACGCCGGGGGGCTACACCTTC.

CDR3 sequence: CASSSDRGSETQYF. In DNA, the CDR3 is TGTGCCAGCAGCTCCGACAGGGGTTCGGAGACCCAGTACTTC. This rearrangement joins TRBV7-2 to TRBJ2-5, with 8 nucleotides matching TRBD1. V dropped 4 bases and J dropped 5; count of bases not matched to a gene: 6. This CDR3 contains 14 residues. Germline lookup yields CDR1 SGHTA and CDR2 FQGNSA.

V usage is TRBV19 and J usage is TRBJ1-5, with 10 bases fitting TRBD1. CDR3 length: 15 residues. Germline V gives CDR1 LNHDA, CDR2 SQIVND (reference sequence). Germline trimming cut 4 bases from V and 6 bases from J; bases unmatched to any gene: 6. CDR3 sequence reads: CASSTTGGSSQPQHF. CDR3 nucleotides: TGTGCCAGTAGTACGACAGGGGGCTCGAGTCAGCCCCAGCATTTT.

This chain connects TRBV4-1 to TRBJ1-1; 10 nucleotides match TRBD1. Germline values: CDR1 MGHRA, CDR2 YSYEKL. The J segment lost 2 bases and the V segment lost 4 bases, leaving 1 base of the junction unmatched. The CDR3 has 14 amino acids. The CDR3 region has the DNA TGCGCCAGCAGCCGGACAGGGGGAAACACTGAAGCTTTCTTT. Protein product: CASSRTGGNTEAFF.

V is TRBV5-1 and J is TRBJ2-5, with TRBD2 matching 15 bases. Germline values: CDR1 SGHRS, CDR2 YFSETQ. With 4 bases clipped from V and 5 bases from J, the junction kept 3 bases outside the gene matches. The CDR3 runs 15 residues. The CDR3 DNA follows: TGCGCCAGCAGCCTAGGGACTAGCGGGAGGGAGACCCAGTACTTC. Protein sequence: CASSLGTSGRETQYF.

This chain connects TRBV7-9 to TRBJ1-1, with D maybe TRBD1 (5 bases). Germline CDR1 reads SEHNR; CDR2 reads FQNEAQ (reference sequence). The CDR3 covers 14 residues. Trimming took 5 bases from V and 3 from J, leaving 13 bases between them. The CDR3 DNA follows: TGTGCCAGCAGCCCAGGACATCCCTACACTGAAGCTTTCTTT. It is translated as CASSPGHPYTEAFF.

This chain joins TRBV18 and TRBJ1-1, with D maybe TRBD1 (6 bases). CDR1 and CDR2 (germline): KGHSH, LQKENI. The CDR3 extends over 15 amino acids. Trimming took off 8 bases at V and 4 bases at J, with 20 bases between the two ends. For the CDR3, the DNA is TGTGCCAGCACAAGGGGGAGAGGGCCGGGCACTGAAGCTTTCTTT. Its protein product is CASTRGRGPGTEAFF.

This clone occurred a few times. The rearrangement joins TRBV5-6 to TRBJ1-5; 8 bases align to TRBD1. CDR3 length: 14 residues. From germline, CDR1 is SGHDT and CDR2 YYEEEE. V lost 3 bases, J lost 4 bases, and 3 bases stayed unmatched. CDR3 sequence: CASSYGTGNQPQHF. CDR3 DNA sequence: TGTGCCAGCAGCTACGGGACAGGTAATCAGCCCCAGCATTTT.

This clone was counted a single time. CDR3 DNA: TGTGCCAGCAGTCGGTGGGGGGAGGACTATGGCTACACCTTC. Translation gives CASSRWGEDYGYTF. This chain connects TRBV28 to TRBJ1-2; possible D gene TRBD1, 5 bases. The germline CDR1 and CDR2 sequences are MDHEN and SYDVKM. The CDR3 loop spans 14 amino acids. Trimming left V 5 bases short and J 3 bases short, with 13 bases between.

J is TRBJ2-3 and V is TRBV7-6, with D possibly matching TRBD1 (5 bases). The CDR3 runs to 15 residues. V shed 0 bases and J shed 2 bases, with 9 bases lying between them. Germline values: CDR1 SGHVS, CDR2 FNYEAQ. The DNA for the CDR3 is TGTGCCAGCAGCTTAGCCCAGGGAACCACAGATACGCAGTATTTT. It codes for CASSLAQGTTDTQYF.

The rearrangement links TRBV6-1 to TRBJ1-1, with D hard to call. V was shortened by 5 bases and J by 7 bases, with 8 bases between the two germline ends. This CDR3 has 11 residues. Germline CDR1 MNHNS, CDR2 SASEGT. CDR3 bases: TGTGCCAGCAGTCTATCGAATGAAGCTTTCTTT. Its translation is CASSLSNEAFF.

This chain joins TRBV19 and TRBJ2-2; D ambiguous. Per the germline V gene, CDR1 is LNHDA and CDR2 is SQIVND (reference sequence). The CDR3 loop spans 13 amino acids. Trimming took 2 bases from V and 5 from J, leaving 6 bases between them. CDR3 loop: CASSIWQTGELFF. CDR3 coding DNA: TGTGCCAGTAGTATATGGCAGACCGGGGAGCTGTTTTTT.

This chain uses TRBV6-1 with TRBJ2-5; 8 bases are shared with TRBD1. Unmatched junction bases numbered 27, after V lost 0 bases and J lost 3 bases. The CDR3 is 23 amino acids. Germline values: CDR1 MNHNS, CDR2 SASEGT. The CDR3 is CASSEAPSFGNPGPNRGKETQYF. In DNA form, the CDR3 reads TGTGCCAGCAGTGAAGCACCCTCGTTCGGCAACCCCGGGCCTAACAGGGGGAAAGAGACCCAGTACTTC.

V and J are TRBV28 and TRBJ1-3; D possibly corresponds to TRBD1 (6 bases). Germline V gene sequence: CDR1 MDHEN, CDR2 SYDVKM. This CDR3 contains 12 residues. Trimming cost V 8 bases and J 4 bases, with 9 bases left between them. CDR3 sequence reads: CASGGQGNTIYF. CDR3 bases: TGTGCCAGCGGAGGACAGGGAAACACCATATATTTT.

The chain uses TRBV7-9 and TRBJ1-2, with D perhaps matching TRBD1 (6 bases). This CDR3 has 15 amino acids. Germline values: CDR1 SEHNR, CDR2 FQNEAQ (reference sequence). The germline V and J ends were trimmed by 5 bases and 7 bases, with 20 bases remaining between them. In DNA form, the CDR3 reads TGTGCCAGCAGCCCACAGGGACCCCAAGTGGGTGGCTACACCTTC. Its protein product is CASSPQGPQVGGYTF.

V gene TRBV4-1 combines with J gene TRBJ2-3, with a tentative D call TRBD1 (7 bases). The germline V gene has CDR1 MGHRA and CDR2 YSYEKL. Trimming stripped 0 bases from V and 3 bases from J, with 19 bases between. The CDR3 has 18 amino acids. The DNA of the CDR3 is TGCGCCAGCAGCCAAGACCTTCGGACAGGTGGAGGGACAGATACGCAGTATTTT. Its protein product is CASSQDLRTGGGTDTQYF.

This clone was seen a single time. J is TRBJ2-7 and V is TRBV7-2, with TRBD1 matching 8 bases. This CDR3 region has 18 residues. V lost 2 bases, J lost 5 bases, and 17 bases stayed unmatched. Germline loops: CDR1 SGHTA, CDR2 FQGNSA. DNA of the CDR3: TGTGCCAGCAGCTTATCAGGGGTAATCCAGGGGGCCAGAAACGAGCAGTACTTC. Translation gives CASSLSGVIQGARNEQYF.

The table lists this clone with a few counts. This chain uses TRBV5-1 with TRBJ2-3; D unresolved. The CDR3 runs to 15 residues. The V gene lost 2 bases and the J gene lost 1 base, with 11 bases spanning the gap. CDR1 and CDR2 from the germline V gene are SGHRS and YFSETQ. The CDR3 loop reads CASSLMRSRTDTQYF. In nucleotides, the CDR3 is TGCGCCAGCAGCTTAATGCGGAGTCGCACAGATACGCAGTATTTT.

This chain joins TRBV10-3 and TRBJ2-3, with TRBD1 identical over 8 bases. The CDR3 contains 15 residues. The germline V gene encodes CDR1 ENHRY and CDR2 SYGVKD. J gave up 1 base and V 4 bases, and 4 bases lay outside the gene matches. The CDR3 DNA sequence: TGTGCCATCAGTGGCGGACAGGGAGGCACAGATACGCAGTATTTT. It encodes CAISGGQGGTDTQYF.